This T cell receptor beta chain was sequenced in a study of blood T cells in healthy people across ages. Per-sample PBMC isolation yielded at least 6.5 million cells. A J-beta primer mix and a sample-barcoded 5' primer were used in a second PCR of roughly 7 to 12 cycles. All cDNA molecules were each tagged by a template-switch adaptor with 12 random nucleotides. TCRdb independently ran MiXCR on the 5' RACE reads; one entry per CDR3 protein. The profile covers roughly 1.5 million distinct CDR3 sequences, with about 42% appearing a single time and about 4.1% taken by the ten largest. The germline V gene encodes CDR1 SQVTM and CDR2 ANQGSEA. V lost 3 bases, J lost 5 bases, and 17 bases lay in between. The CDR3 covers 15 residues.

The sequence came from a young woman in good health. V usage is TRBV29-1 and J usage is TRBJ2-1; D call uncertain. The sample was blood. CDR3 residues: CSVDPYGVRNNEQFF. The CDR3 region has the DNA TGCAGCGTTGATCCTTATGGGGTACGGAACAATGAGCAGTTCTTC.